This TCR beta chain was documented in a study of cytomegalovirus exposure and HLA in healthy donors. Study background: Roughly 89 million unique TCR sequences came from HLA-typed donors in an early release.

PCR employed 60 Vbeta and 13 Jbeta primers. Generated by immunoSEQ multiplex PCR, the TCRdb table keeps only in-frame clones and is missing some. This sample carries approximately 160,000 clones, 77% of them seen once, and the ten largest clones take approximately 1.6%. Study-wide results and caveats: Confirmation was obtained in vitro that three CMV-associated chains are specific for CMV antigens.

About this clone: What it recognizes is unknown.

Sequenced sample: PBMCs. The clonotype comes from a woman in her 30s in good health and CMV-seronegative.

CDR3 region: CASSLGQGYEQYF. In nucleotides, the CDR3 is TGTGCCAGCAGTTTAGGACAGGGCTACGAGCAGTACTTC. The chain uses TRBV28 and TRBJ2-7, with 8 bases that match TRBD1. CDR1 and CDR2 from the germline V gene are MDHEN and SYDVKM. There are 13 residues in the CDR3. V lost 2 bases, J lost 3 bases, and 0 bases stayed unmatched.